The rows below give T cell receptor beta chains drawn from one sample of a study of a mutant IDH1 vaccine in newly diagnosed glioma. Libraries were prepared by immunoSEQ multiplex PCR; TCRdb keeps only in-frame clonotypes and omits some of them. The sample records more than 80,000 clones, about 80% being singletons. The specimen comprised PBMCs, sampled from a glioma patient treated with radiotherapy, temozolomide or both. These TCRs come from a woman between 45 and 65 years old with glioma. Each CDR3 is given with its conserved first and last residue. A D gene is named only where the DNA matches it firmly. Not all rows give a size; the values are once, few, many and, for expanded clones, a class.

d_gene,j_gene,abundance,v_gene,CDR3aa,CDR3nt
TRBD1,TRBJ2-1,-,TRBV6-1,CASSRTGFNEQFF,TGTGCCAGCTCAAGGACAGGCTTCAATGAGCAGTTCTTC
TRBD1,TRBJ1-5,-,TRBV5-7,CASSQDRESNQPQHF,TGTGCCAGCAGCCAAGACAGGGAGAGCAATCAGCCCCAGCATTTT
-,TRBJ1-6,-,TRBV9,CASSVGGSSYNSPLHF,TGTGCCAGCAGCGTAGGCGGGAGCTCCTATAATTCACCCCTCCACTTT
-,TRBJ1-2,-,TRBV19,CASSISLQLGYTF,TGTGCCAGTAGTATAAGTCTACAATTGGGCTACACCTTC
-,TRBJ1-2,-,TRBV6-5,CASSRDGKNYGYTF,TGTGCCAGCAGCCGGGACGGGAAAAACTATGGCTACACCTTC
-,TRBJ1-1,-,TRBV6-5,CASSYSLNTEAFF,TGTGCCAGCAGTTACTCGTTGAACACTGAAGCTTTCTTT
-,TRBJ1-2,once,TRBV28,CASRAPSSGYTF,TGTGCCAGCAGGGCCCCTTCCTCCGGCTACACCTTC
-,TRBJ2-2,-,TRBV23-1,CASQGITSGELFF,TGCGCCAGTCAGGGGATTACGTCCGGGGAGCTGTTTTTT
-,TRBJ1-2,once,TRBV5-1,CASSSSAFYGYTF,TGCGCCAGCAGCTCCTCCGCTTTCTATGGCTACACCTTC
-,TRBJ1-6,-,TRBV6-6,CASSYNTPGSSPLHF,TGTGCCAGCAGTTACAACACGCCGGGTAGTTCACCCCTCCACTTT
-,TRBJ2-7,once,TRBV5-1,CASSLEGQGNSYEQYF,TGCGCCAGCAGCTTGGAAGGGCAGGGTAACTCCTACGAGCAGTACTTC
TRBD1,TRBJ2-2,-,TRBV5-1,CASSFRGETGTGANTGELFF,TGCGCCAGCAGCTTCAGGGGGGAAACCGGGACAGGAGCGAACACCGGGGAGCTGTTTTTT
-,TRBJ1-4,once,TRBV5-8,CASSFGRSEGEKLFF,TGTGCCAGCAGCTTCGGTCGGAGCGAGGGTGAAAAACTGTTTTTT
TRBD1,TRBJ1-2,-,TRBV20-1,CSASTGDYTF,TGCAGTGCTAGTACAGGGGACTACACCTTC
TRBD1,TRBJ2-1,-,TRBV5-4,CASSLGQGLYNEQFF,TGTGCCAGCAGCTTAGGACAGGGGTTGTACAATGAGCAGTTCTTC
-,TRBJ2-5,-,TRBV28,CASTTSRVETQYF,TGTGCCAGCACTACCAGCAGGGTGGAGACCCAGTACTTC
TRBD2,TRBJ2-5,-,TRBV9,CASSAGGGLMETQYF,TGTGCCAGCAGCGCGGGGGGGGGACTAATGGAGACCCAGTACTTC
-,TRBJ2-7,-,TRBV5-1,CASSLGQTSNYEQYF,TGCGCCAGCAGCTTGGGCCAGACCTCTAACTACGAGCAGTACTTC
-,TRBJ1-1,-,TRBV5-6,CASSSGPGNAFF,TGTGCCAGCAGCTCGGGTCCCGGGAACGCTTTCTTT
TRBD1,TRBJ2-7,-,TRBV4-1,CASSQGTGTYEQYF,TGCGCCAGCAGCCAGGGGACAGGGACCTACGAGCAGTACTTC
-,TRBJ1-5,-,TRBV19,CASSIRWLQPQHF,TGTGCCAGTAGTATAAGGTGGCTCCAGCCCCAGCATTTT
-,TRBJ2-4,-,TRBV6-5,CASSYTGLAKNIQYF,TGTGCCAGCAGTTACACGGGGTTAGCCAAAAACATTCAGTACTTC
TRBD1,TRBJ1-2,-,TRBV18,CASSPGTDYGYTF,TGTGCCAGCTCACCGGGGACAGACTATGGCTACACCTTC
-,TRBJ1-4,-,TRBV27,CASTRRGATNEKLFF,TGTGCCAGCACCCGAAGGGGAGCAACTAATGAAAAACTGTTTTTT
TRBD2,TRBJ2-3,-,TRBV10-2,CASTMGGGTDTQYF,TGCGCCAGCACCATGGGAGGGGGCACAGATACGCAGTATTTT
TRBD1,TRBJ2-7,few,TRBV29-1,CSVDKDRGHEQYF,TGCAGCGTTGATAAGGACAGGGGGCACGAGCAGTACTTC
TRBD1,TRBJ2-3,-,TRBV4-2,CASSQSDRTPNTQYF,TGTGCCAGCAGCCAATCGGACAGGACCCCTAATACGCAGTATTTT
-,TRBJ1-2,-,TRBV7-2,CASSLQGIPSYTF,TGTGCCAGCAGCTTACAGGGAATCCCTAGCTACACCTTC
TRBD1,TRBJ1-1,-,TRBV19,CASSIVGQATTEAFF,TGTGCCAGTAGTATAGTGGGACAGGCGACCACTGAAGCTTTCTTT
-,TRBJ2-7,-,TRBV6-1,CASSSGVHYEQYF,TGTGCCAGCAGTTCCGGGGTTCACTACGAGCAGTACTTC
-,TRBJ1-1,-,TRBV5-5,CASSLDRDTEAFF,TGTGCCAGCAGCTTGGACAGGGACACTGAAGCTTTCTTT
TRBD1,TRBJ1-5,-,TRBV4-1,CASSQDGAGGARQPQHF,TGCGCCAGCAGCCAAGACGGGGCAGGGGGCGCGAGGCAGCCCCAGCATTTT
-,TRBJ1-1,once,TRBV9,CASSATPGHRNTEAFF,TGTGCCAGCAGCGCAACCCCGGGACACCGGAACACTGAAGCTTTCTTT
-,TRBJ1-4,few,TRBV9,CASSLGPEGEKLFF,TGTGCCAGCAGTCTCGGTCCCGAAGGTGAAAAACTGTTTTTT
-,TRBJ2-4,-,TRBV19,CASSELFGIQYF,TGTGCCAGTAGTGAACTATTTGGGATTCAGTACTTC
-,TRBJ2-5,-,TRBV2,CASSAGYQETQYF,TGTGCCAGCAGTGCAGGTTACCAAGAGACCCAGTACTTC
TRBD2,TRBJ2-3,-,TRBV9,CASSQPSGGPTDTQYF,TGTGCCAGCAGCCAGCCTAGCGGGGGGCCCACAGATACGCAGTATTTT
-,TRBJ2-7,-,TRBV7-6,CASSSQGSHEQYF,TGTGCCAGCAGCTCACAGGGTTCCCACGAGCAGTACTTC
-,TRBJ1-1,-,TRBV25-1,CASSELGTLNTEAFF,TGTGCCAGCAGTGAATTAGGGACGCTGAACACTGAAGCTTTCTTT
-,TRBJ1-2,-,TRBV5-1,CASSLTGRPANYGYTF,TGCGCCAGCAGCTTGACGGGCAGGCCAGCTAACTATGGCTACACCTTC
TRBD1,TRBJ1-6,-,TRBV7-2,CASSLVGGGQGRSSPLHF,TGTGCCAGCAGCTTAGTAGGGGGGGGACAGGGTAGGAGTTCACCCCTCCACTTT
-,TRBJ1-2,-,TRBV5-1,CASSLAEQRSSANYGYTF,TGCGCCAGCAGCTTGGCCGAGCAGAGGAGTTCAGCTAACTATGGCTACACCTTC
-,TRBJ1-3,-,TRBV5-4,CASSLRGGDTIYF,TGTGCCAGCAGCTTGCGGGGAGGGGACACCATATATTTT
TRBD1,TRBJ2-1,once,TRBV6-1,CASSDRDRAYNEQFF,TGTGCCAGCAGTGACCGGGACAGGGCTTACAATGAGCAGTTCTTC
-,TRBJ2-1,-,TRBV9,CASSVEVFFEQFF,TGTGCCAGCAGCGTAGAAGTGTTCTTTGAGCAGTTCTTC
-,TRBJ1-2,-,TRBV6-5,CASSGTNYGYTF,TGTGCCAGCAGTGGGACTAACTATGGCTACACCTTC